This T cell receptor beta chain stems from a study of cytomegalovirus exposure and HLA in healthy donors. The CDR3 consists of 18 residues. The V segment lost 4 bases and the J segment 0 bases; nucleotides outside the gene matches: 8. The germline CDR1 and CDR2 sequences are SGHRS and YFSETQ. Vbeta (60) and Jbeta (13) primers were used in the PCR. Clones were sequenced by immunoSEQ multiplex PCR, and TCRdb holds only the in-frame ones, with some missing. The table has about 250,000 clones, 70% to 90% seen once; the top ten hold roughly 0.24%. Study results and limitations: An Asian-associated ancestry cluster reportedly showed fewer N-insertions than the roughly 670-donor mean in a later analysis.

This clone was seen a single time. Antigen unknown. The chain couples TRBV5-1 to TRBJ2-5, with 14 bases matching TRBD2. The specimen was PBMCs. This sequence was found in a girl aged 2 to 10 in good health and CMV-seronegative. CDR3 sequence: CASSHGTSGGLYQETQYF. The DNA for the CDR3 is TGCGCCAGCAGCCACGGGACTAGCGGGGGTCTGTACCAAGAGACCCAGTACTTC. Complete variable domain (other parts from reference TRBV5-1 and TRBJ2-5): KAGVTQTPRYLIKTRGQQVTLSCSPISGHRSVSWYQQTPGQGLQFLFEYFSETQRNKGNFPGRFSGRQFSNSRSEMNVSTLELGDSALYLCASSHGTSGGLYQETQYFGPGTRLLVL.